The 4 T cell receptor beta chains in this list originate from one sample, sequenced in a study of cytomegalovirus exposure and HLA in healthy donors. PCR was performed using 60 Vbeta and 13 Jbeta primers. Some clones are missing from TCRdb's copy, which holds only in-frame ones; the method was immunoSEQ multiplex PCR. The repertoire has hundreds of thousands of clones, about 75% of them found once; the top ten carry about 1.9%. The specimen was PBMCs. The receptors come from a woman aged 25-40 years in good health and CMV-seronegative.

This chain uses TRBV5-6 with TRBJ2-7; the match to TRBD1 covers 9 bases. This CDR3 is built from 16 residues. The germline gives CDR1 SGHDT, CDR2 YYEEEE. With V trimmed by 4 bases and J by 3 bases, 11 bases remained unmatched. The CDR3 DNA follows: TGTGCCAGCAGCGGCATTCCGGGACAGGGCGTCTACGAGCAGTACTTC. This encodes CASSGIPGQGVYEQYF.

The V and J genes are TRBV29-1 and TRBJ2-7; the D is unclear. From germline, CDR1 is SQVTM and CDR2 ANQGSEA. The V end was cut by 7 bases, the J end by 6 bases, with 13 bases between. The CDR3 sequence is 11 residues long. Here the CDR3 DNA reads TGCAGCGCCGACTCTGGTGGCGAGCAGTACTTC. Amino acids: CSADSGGEQYF.

The sample holds a few counts of this clone. V and J are TRBV28 and TRBJ2-1; D remains unclear. Germline loops: CDR1 MDHEN, CDR2 SYDVKM. Trimming took 6 bases from V and 3 from J, leaving 6 bases between them. The CDR3 is 12 amino acids. CDR3 sequence: CASSPHYNEQFF. The CDR3, as DNA: TGTGCCAGCAGCCCCCACTACAATGAGCAGTTCTTC.

The rearrangement links TRBV6-5 to TRBJ1-4; 9 positions agree with TRBD1. V lost 5 bases and J lost 8; bases outside the gene matches: 3. Germline V CDR1 and CDR2: MNHEY, SVGAGI. The CDR3 consists of 13 residues. The CDR3 spells CASSGGQGEKLFF. The CDR3 nucleotides are TGTGCCAGCAGTGGGGGACAGGGCGAAAAACTGTTTTTT.